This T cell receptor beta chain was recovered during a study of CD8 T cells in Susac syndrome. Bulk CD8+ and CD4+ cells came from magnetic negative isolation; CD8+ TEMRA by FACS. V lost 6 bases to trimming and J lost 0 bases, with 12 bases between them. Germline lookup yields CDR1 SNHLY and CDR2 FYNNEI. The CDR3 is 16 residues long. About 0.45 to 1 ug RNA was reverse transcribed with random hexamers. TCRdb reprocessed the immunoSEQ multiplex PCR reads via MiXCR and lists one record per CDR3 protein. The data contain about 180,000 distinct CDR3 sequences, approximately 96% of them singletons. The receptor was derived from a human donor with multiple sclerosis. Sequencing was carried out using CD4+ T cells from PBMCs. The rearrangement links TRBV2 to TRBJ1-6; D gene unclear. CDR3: CASRTGPSSYNSPLHF. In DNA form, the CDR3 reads TGTGCCAGCAGAACCGGACCGAGCTCCTATAATTCACCCCTCCACTTT.